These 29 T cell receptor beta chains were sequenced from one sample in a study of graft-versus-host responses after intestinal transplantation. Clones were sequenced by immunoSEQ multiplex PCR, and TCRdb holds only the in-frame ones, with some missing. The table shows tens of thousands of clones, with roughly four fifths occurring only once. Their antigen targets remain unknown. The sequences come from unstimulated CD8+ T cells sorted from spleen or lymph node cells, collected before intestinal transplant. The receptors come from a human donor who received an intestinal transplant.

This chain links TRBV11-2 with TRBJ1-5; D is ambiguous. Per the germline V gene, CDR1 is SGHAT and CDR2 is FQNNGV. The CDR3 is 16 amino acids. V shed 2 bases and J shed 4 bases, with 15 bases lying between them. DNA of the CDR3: TGTGCCAGCAGCTTAATTTTGCGGGAGCTAAATCAGCCCCAGCATTTT. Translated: CASSLILRELNQPQHF.

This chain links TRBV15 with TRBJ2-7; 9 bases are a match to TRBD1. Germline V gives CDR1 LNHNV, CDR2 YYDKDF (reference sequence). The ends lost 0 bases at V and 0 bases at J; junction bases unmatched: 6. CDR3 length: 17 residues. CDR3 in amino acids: CATSRDTGGDGSYEQYF. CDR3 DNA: TGTGCCACCAGCAGAGATACAGGGGGCGACGGCTCCTACGAGCAGTACTTC.

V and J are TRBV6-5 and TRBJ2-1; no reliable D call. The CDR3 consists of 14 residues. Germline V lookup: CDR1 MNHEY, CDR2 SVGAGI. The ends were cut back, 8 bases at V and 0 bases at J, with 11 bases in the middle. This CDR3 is CASCGRSSYNEQFF. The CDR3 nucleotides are TGTGCCAGCTGCGGCAGAAGCTCCTACAATGAGCAGTTCTTC.

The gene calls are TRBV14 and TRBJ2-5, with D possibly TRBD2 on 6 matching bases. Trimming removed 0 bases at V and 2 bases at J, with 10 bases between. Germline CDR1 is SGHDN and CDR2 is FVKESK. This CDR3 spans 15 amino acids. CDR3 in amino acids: CASSQDLGRQETQYF. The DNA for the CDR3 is TGTGCCAGCAGCCAAGATCTAGGGAGGCAAGAGACCCAGTACTTC.

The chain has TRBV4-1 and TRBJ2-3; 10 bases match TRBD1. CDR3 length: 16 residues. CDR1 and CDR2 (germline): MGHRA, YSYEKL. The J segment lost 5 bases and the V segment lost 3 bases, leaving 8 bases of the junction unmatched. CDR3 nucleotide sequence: TGCGCCAGCAGCCACCGGACAGGGGGTGTTGGAGATACGCAGTATTTT. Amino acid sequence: CASSHRTGGVGDTQYF.

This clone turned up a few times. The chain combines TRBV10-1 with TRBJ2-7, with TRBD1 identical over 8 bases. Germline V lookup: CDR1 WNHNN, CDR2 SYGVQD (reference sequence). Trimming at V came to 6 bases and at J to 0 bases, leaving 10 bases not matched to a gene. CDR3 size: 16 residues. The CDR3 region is CASSDRGQGGSYEQYF. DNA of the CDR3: TGCGCCAGCAGCGATCGCGGACAGGGAGGCTCCTACGAGCAGTACTTC.

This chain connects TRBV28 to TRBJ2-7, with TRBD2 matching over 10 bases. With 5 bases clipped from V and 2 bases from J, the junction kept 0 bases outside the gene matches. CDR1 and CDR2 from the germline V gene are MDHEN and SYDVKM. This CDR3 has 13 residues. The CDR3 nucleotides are TGTGCCAGCAGTCTAGCGGGGGCCTACGAGCAGTACTTC. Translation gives CASSLAGAYEQYF.

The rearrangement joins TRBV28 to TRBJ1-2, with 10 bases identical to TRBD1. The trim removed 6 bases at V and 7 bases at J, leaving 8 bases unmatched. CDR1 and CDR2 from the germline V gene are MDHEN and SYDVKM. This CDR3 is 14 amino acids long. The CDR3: CASRPRQGARGYTF. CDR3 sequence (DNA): TGTGCCAGCAGGCCTAGACAGGGGGCGCGTGGCTACACCTTC.

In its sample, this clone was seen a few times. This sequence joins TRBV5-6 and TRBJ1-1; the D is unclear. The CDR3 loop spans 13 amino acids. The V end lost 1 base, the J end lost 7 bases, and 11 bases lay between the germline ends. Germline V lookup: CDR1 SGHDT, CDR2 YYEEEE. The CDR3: CASSLWGGIEAFF. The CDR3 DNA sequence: TGTGCCAGCAGCTTGTGGGGTGGGATTGAAGCTTTCTTT.

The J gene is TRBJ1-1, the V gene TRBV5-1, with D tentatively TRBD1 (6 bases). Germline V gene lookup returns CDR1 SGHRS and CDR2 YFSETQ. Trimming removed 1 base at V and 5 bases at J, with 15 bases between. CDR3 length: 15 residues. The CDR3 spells CASSLLWGALTEAFF. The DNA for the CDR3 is TGCGCCAGCAGCTTGCTATGGGGGGCGCTTACTGAAGCTTTCTTT.

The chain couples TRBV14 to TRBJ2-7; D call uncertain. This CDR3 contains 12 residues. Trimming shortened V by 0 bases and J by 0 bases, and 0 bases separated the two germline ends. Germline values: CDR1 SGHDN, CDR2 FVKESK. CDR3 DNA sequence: TGTGCCAGCAGCCAAGACTCCTACGAGCAGTACTTC. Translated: CASSQDSYEQYF.

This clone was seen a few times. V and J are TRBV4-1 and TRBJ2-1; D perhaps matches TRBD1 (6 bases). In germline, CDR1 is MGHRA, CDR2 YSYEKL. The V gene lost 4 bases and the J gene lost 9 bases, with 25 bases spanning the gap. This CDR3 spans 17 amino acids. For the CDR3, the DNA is TGCGCCAGCAGCCTATACAGGGTTGCGGTGGAGTTGGGTGAGCAGTTCTTC. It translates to CASSLYRVAVELGEQFF.

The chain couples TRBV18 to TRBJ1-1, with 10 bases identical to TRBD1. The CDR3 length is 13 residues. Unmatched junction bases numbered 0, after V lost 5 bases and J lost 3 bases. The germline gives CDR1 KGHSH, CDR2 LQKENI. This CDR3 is CASSGQGDTEAFF. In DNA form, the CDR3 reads TGTGCCAGCTCAGGACAGGGGGACACTGAAGCTTTCTTT.

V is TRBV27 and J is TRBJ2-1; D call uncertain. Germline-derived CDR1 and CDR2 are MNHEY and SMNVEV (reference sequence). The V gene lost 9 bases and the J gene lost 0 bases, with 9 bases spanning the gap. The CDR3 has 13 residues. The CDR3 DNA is TGTGCCAGTAAACTGAGCTCCTACAATGAGCAGTTCTTC. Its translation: CASKLSSYNEQFF.

CDR3 sequence (DNA): TGTGCCAGCAGCGGACTAGCGGGTGACAATGAGCAGTTCTTC. This gives the protein CASSGLAGDNEQFF. This sequence joins TRBV6-5 and TRBJ2-1; 11 bases are shared with TRBD2. Germline V gene lookup returns CDR1 MNHEY and CDR2 SVGAGI. The CDR3 extends over 14 amino acids. Germline trimming cut 6 bases from V and 5 bases from J; bases unmatched to any gene: 3.

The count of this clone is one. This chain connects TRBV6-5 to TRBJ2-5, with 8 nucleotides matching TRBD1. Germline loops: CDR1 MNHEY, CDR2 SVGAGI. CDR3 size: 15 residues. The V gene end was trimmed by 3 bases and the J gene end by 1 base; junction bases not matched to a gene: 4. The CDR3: CASSYQGQGQETQYF. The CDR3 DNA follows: TGTGCCAGCAGTTATCAAGGACAGGGCCAAGAGACCCAGTACTTC.

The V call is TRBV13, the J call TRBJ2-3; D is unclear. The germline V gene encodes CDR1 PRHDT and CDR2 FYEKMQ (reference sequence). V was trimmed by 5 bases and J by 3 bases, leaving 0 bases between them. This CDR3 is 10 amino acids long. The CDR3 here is CASSTDTQYF. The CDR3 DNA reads TGTGCCAGCAGCACAGATACGCAGTATTTT.

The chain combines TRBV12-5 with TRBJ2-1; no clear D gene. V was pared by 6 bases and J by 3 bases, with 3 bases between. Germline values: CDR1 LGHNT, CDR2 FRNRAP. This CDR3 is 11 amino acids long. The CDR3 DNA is TGTGCTAGTGGACTCTACAATGAGCAGTTCTTC. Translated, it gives CASGLYNEQFF.

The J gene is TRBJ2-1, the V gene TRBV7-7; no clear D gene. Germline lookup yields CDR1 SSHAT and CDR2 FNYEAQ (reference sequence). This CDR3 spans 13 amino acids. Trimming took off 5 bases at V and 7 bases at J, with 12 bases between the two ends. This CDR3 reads CASSQTPGNEQFF. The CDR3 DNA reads TGTGCCAGCAGCCAAACCCCCGGGAATGAGCAGTTCTTC.

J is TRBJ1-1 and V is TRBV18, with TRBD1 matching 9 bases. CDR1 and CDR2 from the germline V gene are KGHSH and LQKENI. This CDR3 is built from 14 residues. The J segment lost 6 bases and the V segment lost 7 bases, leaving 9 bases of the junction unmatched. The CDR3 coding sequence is TGTGCCAGCTTACTCGGGACAGGGTTACCTGAAGCTTTCTTT. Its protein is CASLLGTGLPEAFF.

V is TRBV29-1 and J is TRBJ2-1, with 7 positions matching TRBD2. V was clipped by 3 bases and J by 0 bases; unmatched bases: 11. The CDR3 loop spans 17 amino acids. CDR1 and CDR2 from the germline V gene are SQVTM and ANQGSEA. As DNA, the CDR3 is TGCAGCGTTGACGGCCAGCGGGGAATCCTCTCCTACAATGAGCAGTTCTTC. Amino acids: CSVDGQRGILSYNEQFF.

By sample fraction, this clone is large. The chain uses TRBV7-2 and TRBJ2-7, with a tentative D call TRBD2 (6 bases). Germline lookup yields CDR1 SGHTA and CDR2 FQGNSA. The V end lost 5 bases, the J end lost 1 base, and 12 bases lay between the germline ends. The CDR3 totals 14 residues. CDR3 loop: CASSGGLQSYEQYF. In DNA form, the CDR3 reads TGTGCCAGCAGCGGGGGACTGCAATCCTACGAGCAGTACTTC. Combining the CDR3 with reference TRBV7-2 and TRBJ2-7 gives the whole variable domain GAGVSQSPSNKVTEKGKDVELRCDPISGHTALYWYRQSLGQGLEFLIYFQGNSAPDKSGLPSDRFSAERTGGSVSTLTIQRTQQEDSAVYLCASSGGLQSYEQYFGPGTRLTVT.

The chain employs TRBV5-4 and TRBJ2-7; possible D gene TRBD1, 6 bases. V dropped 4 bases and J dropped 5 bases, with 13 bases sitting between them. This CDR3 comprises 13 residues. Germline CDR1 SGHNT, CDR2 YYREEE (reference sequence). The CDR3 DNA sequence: TGTGCCAGCAGCCGGGACATCTTCAACGAGCAGTACTTC. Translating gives CASSRDIFNEQYF.

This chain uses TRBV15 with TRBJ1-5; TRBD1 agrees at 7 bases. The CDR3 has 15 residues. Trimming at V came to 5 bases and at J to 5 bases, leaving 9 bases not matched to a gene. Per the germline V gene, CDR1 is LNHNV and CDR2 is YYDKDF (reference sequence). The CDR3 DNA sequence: TGTGCCACCAGCGGCAGGGGGGCTGACGATCAGCCCCAGCATTTT. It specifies CATSGRGADDQPQHF. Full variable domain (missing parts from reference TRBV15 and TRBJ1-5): DAMVIQNPRYQVTQFGKPVTLSCSQTLNHNVMYWYQQKSSQAPKLLFHYYDKDFNNEADTPDNFQSRRPNTSFCFLDIRSPGLGDTAMYLCATSGRGADDQPQHFGDGTRLSIL.

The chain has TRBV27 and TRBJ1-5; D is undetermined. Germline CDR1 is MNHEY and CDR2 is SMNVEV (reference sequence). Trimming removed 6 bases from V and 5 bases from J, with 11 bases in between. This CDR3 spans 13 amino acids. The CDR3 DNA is TGTGCCAGCAGCTCCTCCGCCGATCAGCCCCAGCATTTT. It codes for CASSSSADQPQHF.

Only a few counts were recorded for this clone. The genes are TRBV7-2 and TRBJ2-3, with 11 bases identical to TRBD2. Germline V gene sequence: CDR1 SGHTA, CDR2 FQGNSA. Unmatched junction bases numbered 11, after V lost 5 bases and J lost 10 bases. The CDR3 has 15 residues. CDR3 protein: CASSPPGLAGPPQYF. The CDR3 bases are TGTGCCAGCAGCCCCCCCGGACTAGCGGGCCCACCGCAGTATTTT.

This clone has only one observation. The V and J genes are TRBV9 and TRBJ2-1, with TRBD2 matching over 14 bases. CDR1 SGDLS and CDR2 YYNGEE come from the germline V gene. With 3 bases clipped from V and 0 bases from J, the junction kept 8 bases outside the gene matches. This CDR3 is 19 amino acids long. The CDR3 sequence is CASSDGTSGGTVSYNEQFF. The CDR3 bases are TGTGCCAGCAGCGACGGGACTAGCGGGGGTACGGTCTCCTACAATGAGCAGTTCTTC.

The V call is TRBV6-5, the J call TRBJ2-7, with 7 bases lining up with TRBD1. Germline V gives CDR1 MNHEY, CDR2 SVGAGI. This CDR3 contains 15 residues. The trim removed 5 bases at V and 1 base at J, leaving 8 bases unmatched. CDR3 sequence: CASSGPWTGSYEQYF. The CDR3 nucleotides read TGTGCCAGCAGTGGGCCCTGGACAGGATCCTACGAGCAGTACTTC.

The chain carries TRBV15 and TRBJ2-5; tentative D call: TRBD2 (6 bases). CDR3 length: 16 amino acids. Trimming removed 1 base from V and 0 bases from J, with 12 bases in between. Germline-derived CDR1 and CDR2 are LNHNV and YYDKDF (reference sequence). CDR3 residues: CATSRGTTRHQETQYF. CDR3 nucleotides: TGTGCCACCAGCAGAGGGACTACGAGACACCAAGAGACCCAGTACTTC. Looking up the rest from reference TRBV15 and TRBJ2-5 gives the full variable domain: DAMVIQNPRYQVTQFGKPVTLSCSQTLNHNVMYWYQQKSSQAPKLLFHYYDKDFNNEADTPDNFQSRRPNTSFCFLDIRSPGLGDTAMYLCATSRGTTRHQETQYFGPGTRLLVL.